This T cell receptor beta chain was retrieved from a study of CD8 T cells in Susac syndrome. This clonotype was picked up one time. The authors reverse transcribed roughly 0.5 to 1 ug RNA with random hexamers. TCRdb re-analysed the immunoSEQ multiplex PCR reads in MiXCR, keeping a single row per CDR3 protein. Among fewer than 250,000 distinct CDR3 sequences, 92% were seen once, and the ten largest hold roughly 0.13%. Per germline, CDR1 SGDLS and CDR2 YYNGEE. Trimming took 4 bases from V and 6 from J; bases not matched to a gene: 5. The CDR3 is 15 amino acids. The source is a human donor with multiple sclerosis. The specimen was CD8+ T cells from PBMCs. This chain links TRBV9 with TRBJ2-2; 11 bases match TRBD2. For the CDR3, the DNA is TGTGCCAGCAGCTTCACTAGCGGGAGCCCCGGGGAGCTGTTTTTT. The encoded protein is CASSFTSGSPGELFF.